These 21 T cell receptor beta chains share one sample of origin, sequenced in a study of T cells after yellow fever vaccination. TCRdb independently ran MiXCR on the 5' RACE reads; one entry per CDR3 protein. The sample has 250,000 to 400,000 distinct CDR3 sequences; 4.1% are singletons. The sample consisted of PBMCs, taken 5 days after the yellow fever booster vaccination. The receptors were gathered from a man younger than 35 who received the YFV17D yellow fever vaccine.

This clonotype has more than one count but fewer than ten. The CDR3 reads CASSVGASGVMETQYF. The DNA of the CDR3 is TGTGCCAGCAGCGTAGGGGCTAGCGGGGTAATGGAGACCCAGTACTTC. V is TRBV9 and J is TRBJ2-5; 9 positions agree with TRBD2. V gave up 0 bases and J gave up 5 bases; unmatched junction bases: 8. This CDR3 contains 16 residues. The germline gives CDR1 SGDLS, CDR2 YYNGEE. The complete variable domain, with remaining parts taken from reference TRBV9 and TRBJ2-5, reads DSGVTQTPKHLITATGQRVTLRCSPRSGDLSVYWYQQSLDQGLQFLIQYYNGEERAKGNILERFSAQQFPDLHSELNLSSLELGDSALYFCASSVGASGVMETQYFGPGTRLLVL.

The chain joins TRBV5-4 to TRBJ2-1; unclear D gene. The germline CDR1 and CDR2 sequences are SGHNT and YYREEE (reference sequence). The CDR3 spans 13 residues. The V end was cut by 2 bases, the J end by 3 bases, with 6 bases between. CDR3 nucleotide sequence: TGTGCCAGCAGCTTCACCATCTACAATGAGCAGTTCTTC. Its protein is CASSFTIYNEQFF.

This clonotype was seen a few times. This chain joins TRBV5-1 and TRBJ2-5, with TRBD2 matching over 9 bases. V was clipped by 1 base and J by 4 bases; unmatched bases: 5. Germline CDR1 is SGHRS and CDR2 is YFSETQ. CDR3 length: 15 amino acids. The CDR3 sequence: CASSLKGLALETQYF. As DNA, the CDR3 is TGCGCCAGCAGCTTGAAGGGACTAGCCTTAGAGACCCAGTACTTC.

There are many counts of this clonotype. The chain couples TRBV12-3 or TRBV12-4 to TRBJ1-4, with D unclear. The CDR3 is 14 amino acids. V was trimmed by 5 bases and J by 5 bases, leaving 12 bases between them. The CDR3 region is CASSTTTGNEKLFF. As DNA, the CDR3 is TGTGCCAGCAGTACGACAACTGGCAATGAAAAACTGTTTTTT.

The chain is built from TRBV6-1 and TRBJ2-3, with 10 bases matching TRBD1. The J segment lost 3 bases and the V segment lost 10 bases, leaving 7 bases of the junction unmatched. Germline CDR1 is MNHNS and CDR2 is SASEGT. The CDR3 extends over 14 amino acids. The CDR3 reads CATDRGQWTDTQYF. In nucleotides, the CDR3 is TGTGCCACCGACAGGGGGCAGTGGACAGATACGCAGTATTTT.

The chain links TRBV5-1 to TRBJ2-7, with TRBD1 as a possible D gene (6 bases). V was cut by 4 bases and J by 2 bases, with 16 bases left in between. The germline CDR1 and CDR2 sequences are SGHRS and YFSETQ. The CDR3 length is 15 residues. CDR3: CASSQTGTPTYEQYF. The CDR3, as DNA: TGCGCCAGCAGCCAAACCGGGACACCCACCTACGAGCAGTACTTC.

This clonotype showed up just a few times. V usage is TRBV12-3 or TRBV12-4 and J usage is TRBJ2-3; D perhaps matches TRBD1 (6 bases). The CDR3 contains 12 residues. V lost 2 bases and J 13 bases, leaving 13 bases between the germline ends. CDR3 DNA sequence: TGTGCCAGCAGTTTATCTCTGGACAGCGAGTATTTT. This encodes CASSLSLDSEYF.

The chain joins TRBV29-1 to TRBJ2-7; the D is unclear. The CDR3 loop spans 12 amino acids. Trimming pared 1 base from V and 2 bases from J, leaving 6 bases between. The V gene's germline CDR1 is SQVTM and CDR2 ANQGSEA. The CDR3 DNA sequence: TGCAGCGTTGAAGTACGACCCTACGAGCAGTACTTC. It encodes CSVEVRPYEQYF.

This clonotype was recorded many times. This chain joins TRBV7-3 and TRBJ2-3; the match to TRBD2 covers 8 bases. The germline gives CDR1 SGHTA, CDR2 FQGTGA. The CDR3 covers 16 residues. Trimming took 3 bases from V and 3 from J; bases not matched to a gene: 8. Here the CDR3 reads CASSFGSSGGTDTQYF. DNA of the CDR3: TGTGCCAGCAGCTTTGGATCCAGCGGGGGTACAGATACGCAGTATTTT.

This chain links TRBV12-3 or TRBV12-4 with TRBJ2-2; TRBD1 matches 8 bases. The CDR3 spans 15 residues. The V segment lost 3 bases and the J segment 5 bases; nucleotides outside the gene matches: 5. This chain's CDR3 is CASSLGRGLTGELFF. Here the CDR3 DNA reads TGTGCCAGCAGTTTGGGCAGGGGGCTGACCGGGGAGCTGTTTTTT.

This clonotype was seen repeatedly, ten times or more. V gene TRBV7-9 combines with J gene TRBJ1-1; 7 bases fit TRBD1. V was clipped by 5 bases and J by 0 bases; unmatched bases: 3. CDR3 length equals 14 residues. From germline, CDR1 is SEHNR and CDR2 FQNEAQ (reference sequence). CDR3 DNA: TGTGCCAGCAGCCGTGGGACAGTGAACACTGAAGCTTTCTTT. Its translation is CASSRGTVNTEAFF. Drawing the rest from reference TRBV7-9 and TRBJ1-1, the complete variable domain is DTGVSQNPRHKITKRGQNVTFRCDPISEHNRLYWYRQTLGQGPEFLTYFQNEAQLEKSRLLSDRFSAERPKGSFSTLEIQRTEQGDSAMYLCASSRGTVNTEAFFGQGTRLTVV.

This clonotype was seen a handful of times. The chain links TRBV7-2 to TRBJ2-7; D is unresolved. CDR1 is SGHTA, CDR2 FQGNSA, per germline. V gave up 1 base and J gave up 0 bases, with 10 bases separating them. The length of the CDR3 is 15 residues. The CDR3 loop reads CASSLGPPSSYEQYV. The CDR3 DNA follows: TGTGCCAGCAGCTTAGGACCTCCAAGCTCCTACGAGCAGTACGTC.

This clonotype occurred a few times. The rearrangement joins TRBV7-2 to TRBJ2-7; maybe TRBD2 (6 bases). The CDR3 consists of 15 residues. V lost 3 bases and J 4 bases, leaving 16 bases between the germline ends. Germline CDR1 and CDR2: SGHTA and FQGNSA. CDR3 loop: CASSLSGGELYEQYF. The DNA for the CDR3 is TGTGCCAGCAGCTTGTCGGGCGGGGAATTATACGAGCAGTACTTC. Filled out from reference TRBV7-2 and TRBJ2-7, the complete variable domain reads GAGVSQSPSNKVTEKGKDVELRCDPISGHTALYWYRQSLGQGLEFLIYFQGNSAPDKSGLPSDRFSAERTGGSVSTLTIQRTQQEDSAVYLCASSLSGGELYEQYFGPGTRLTVT.

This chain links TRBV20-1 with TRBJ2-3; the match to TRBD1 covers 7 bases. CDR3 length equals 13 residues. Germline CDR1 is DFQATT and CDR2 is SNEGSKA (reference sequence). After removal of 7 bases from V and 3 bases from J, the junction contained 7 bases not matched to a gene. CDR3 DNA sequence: TGCAGTGTCAGTCAGGGGGTGACAGATACGCAGTATTTT. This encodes CSVSQGVTDTQYF.

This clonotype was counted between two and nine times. CDR3 DNA sequence: TGTGCCAGCAGCGAAAGCAGGGTGAAATCTAAGGACTATGGCTACACCTTC. Translating gives CASSESRVKSKDYGYTF. This chain joins TRBV7-2 and TRBJ1-2, with D possibly matching TRBD1 (5 bases). The length of the CDR3 is 17 residues. V gave up 5 bases and J gave up 3 bases, with 22 bases separating them. Per germline, CDR1 SGHTA and CDR2 FQGNSA.

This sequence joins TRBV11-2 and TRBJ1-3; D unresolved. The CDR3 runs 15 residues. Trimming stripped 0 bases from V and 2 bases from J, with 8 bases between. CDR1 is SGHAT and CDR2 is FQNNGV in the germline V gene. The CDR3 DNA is TGTGCCAGCAGCTTAGAGGCCCGAACTGGAAACACCATATATTTT. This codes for CASSLEARTGNTIYF. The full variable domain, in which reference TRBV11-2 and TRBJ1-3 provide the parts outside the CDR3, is EAGVAQSPRYKIIEKRQSVAFWCNPISGHATLYWYQQILGQGPKLLIQFQNNGVVDDSQLPKDRFSAERLKGVDSTLKIQPAKLEDSAVYLCASSLEARTGNTIYFGEGSWLTVV.

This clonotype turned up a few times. Here the CDR3 DNA reads TGTGCCAGCAGTTGGGACAGACTTCGGCCCCAGCATTTT. This gives the protein CASSWDRLRPQHF. J is TRBJ1-5 and V is TRBV12-3 or TRBV12-4; 7 nucleotides agree with TRBD1. V gave up 4 bases and J gave up 9 bases; unmatched junction bases: 6. This CDR3 spans 13 amino acids.

As DNA, the CDR3 is TGTGCCGGCGCCCGGGACAAGGCTACCTACGAGCAGTACGTC. Translation gives CAGARDKATYEQYV. This sequence joins TRBV14 and TRBJ2-7; TRBD1 is a possible D gene (6 bases). CDR3 length: 14 residues. V lost 11 bases to trimming and J lost 2 bases, with 19 bases between them. Germline V gene sequence: CDR1 SGHDN, CDR2 FVKESK.

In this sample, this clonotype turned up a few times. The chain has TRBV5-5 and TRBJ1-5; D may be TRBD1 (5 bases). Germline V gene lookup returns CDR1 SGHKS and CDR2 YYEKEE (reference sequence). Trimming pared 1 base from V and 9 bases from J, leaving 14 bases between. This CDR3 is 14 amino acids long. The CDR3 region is CASSLSAGRWPQHF. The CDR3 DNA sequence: TGTGCCAGCAGCTTGTCGGCAGGGAGGTGGCCCCAGCATTTT.

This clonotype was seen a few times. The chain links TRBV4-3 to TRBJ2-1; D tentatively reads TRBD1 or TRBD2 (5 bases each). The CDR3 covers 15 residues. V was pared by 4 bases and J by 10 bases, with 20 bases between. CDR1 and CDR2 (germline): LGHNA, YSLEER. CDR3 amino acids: CASSPSLSWGFEQFF. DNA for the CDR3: TGCGCCAGCAGCCCTTCCCTGTCCTGGGGGTTCGAGCAGTTCTTC.

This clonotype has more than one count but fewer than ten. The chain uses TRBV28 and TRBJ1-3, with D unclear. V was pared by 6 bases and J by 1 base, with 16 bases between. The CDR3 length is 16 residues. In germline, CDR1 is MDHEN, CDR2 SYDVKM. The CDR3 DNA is TGTGCCAGCAGCTCCCCCCCCGGTCGGTCTGGAAACACCATATATTTT. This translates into CASSSPPGRSGNTIYF.